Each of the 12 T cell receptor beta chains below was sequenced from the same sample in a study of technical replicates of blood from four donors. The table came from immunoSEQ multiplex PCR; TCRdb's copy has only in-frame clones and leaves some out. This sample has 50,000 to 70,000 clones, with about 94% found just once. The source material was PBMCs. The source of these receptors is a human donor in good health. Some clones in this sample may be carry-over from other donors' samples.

The CDR3 DNA sequence: TGTGCCAGCAGCCTAGGAAGCACCGGGGAGCTGTTTTTT. Amino acid sequence: CASSLGSTGELFF. This sequence joins TRBV7-3 and TRBJ2-2; D gene unclear. Trimming left V 5 bases short and J 4 bases short, with 8 bases between. CDR1 and CDR2 from the germline V gene are SGHTA and FQGTGA. This CDR3 region has 13 residues.

As DNA, the CDR3 is TGCGCCAGCAGCCGGACAGGGGGGGATGAAAAACTGTTTTTT. Translation: CASSRTGGDEKLFF. The chain carries TRBV5-1 and TRBJ1-4; 10 nucleotides agree with TRBD1. Trimming took 4 bases from V and 6 from J; bases not matched to a gene: 3. CDR3 size: 14 residues. Germline V gives CDR1 SGHRS, CDR2 YFSETQ.

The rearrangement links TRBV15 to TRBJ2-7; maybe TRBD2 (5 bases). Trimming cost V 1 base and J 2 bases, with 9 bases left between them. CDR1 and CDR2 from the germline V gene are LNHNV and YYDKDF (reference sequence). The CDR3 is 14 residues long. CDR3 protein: CATSRVSGAYEQYF. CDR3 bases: TGTGCCACCAGCAGAGTAAGCGGCGCCTACGAGCAGTACTTC.

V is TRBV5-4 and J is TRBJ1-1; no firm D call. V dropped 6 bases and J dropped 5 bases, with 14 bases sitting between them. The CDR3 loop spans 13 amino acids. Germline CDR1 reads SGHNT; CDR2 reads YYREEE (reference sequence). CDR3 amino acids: CASTNPPGTEAFF. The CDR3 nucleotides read TGTGCCAGCACCAACCCCCCGGGGACTGAAGCTTTCTTT.

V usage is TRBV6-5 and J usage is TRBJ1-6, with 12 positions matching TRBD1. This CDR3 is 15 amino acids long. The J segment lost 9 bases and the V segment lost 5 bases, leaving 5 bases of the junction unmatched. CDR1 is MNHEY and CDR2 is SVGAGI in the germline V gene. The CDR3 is CASSIGTGGGSPLHF. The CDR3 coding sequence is TGTGCCAGCAGTATAGGGACAGGGGGCGGTTCACCCCTCCACTTT.

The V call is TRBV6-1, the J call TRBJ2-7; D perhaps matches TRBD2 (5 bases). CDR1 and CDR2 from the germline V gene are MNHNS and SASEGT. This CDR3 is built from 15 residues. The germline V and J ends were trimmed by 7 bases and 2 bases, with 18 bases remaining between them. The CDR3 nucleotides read TGTGCCAGCACGGATTTCGGGAAGAACCCCTACGAGCAGTACTTC. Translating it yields CASTDFGKNPYEQYF.

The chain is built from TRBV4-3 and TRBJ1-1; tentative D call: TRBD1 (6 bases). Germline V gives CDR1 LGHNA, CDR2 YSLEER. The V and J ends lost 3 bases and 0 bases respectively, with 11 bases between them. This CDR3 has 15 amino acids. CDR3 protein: CASSQNRALNTEAFF. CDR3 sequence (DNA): TGCGCCAGCAGCCAGAACAGGGCGTTGAACACTGAAGCTTTCTTT.

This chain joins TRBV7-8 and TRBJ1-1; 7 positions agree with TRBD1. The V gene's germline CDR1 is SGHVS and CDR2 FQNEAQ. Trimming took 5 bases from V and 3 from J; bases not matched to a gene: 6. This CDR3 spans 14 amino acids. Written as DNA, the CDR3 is TGTGCCAGCAGCCCCTGGACAGGCCACACTGAAGCTTTCTTT. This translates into CASSPWTGHTEAFF.

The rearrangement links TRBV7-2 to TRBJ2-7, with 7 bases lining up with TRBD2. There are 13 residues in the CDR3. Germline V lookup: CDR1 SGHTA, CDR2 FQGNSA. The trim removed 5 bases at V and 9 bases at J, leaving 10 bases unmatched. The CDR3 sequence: CASSPDGGRGQYF. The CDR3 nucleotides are TGTGCCAGCAGCCCGGACGGGGGGAGGGGGCAGTACTTC.

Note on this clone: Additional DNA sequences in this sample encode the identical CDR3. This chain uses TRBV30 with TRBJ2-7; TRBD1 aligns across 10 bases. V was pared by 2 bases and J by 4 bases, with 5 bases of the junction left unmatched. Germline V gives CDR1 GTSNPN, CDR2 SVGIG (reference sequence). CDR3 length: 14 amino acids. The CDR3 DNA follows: TGTGCCTGGAGTAGGGACAGGGGTCTTTACGAGCAGTACTTC. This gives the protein CAWSRDRGLYEQYF.

The CDR3: CSVRQTNTGELFF. The CDR3 DNA reads as TGCAGCGTCCGACAGACCAACACCGGGGAGCTGTTTTTT. The rearrangement links TRBV29-1 to TRBJ2-2, with D possibly matching TRBD1 (5 bases). Germline-derived CDR1 and CDR2 are SQVTM and ANQGSEA. CDR3 length: 13 residues. Deletions cut 6 bases from V and 2 bases from J, with 10 bases between.

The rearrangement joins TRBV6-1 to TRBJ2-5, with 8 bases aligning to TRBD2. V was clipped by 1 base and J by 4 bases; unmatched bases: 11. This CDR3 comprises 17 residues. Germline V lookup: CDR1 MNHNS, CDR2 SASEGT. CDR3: CASSEVSSGSSRETQYF. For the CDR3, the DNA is TGTGCCAGCAGTGAAGTTTCAAGCGGGAGCTCGCGAGAGACCCAGTACTTC.